This is a list of T cell receptor beta chains from one sample in a study. TCRdb re-analysed the RT-PCR reads in MiXCR, keeping a single row per CDR3 protein. This sample has 550,000 to 750,000 distinct CDR3 sequences, with approximately 15% found just once. Sequenced: memory CD4+ T cells from blood. These receptors all stem from a female donor in good health, serving as a healthy control. The CDR3 runs from the conserved cysteine through the conserved F or W. D genes are given only for firm matches. Clone size is shown for a subset of rows, as once, few, many or a class of expanded clone.

d_call,v_call,clone_size,j_call,cdr3_aa,cdr3_nt
TRBD1,TRBV7-9,.,TRBJ2-2,CASSSPGGDTGELFF,TGTGCCAGCAGCTCACCAGGGGGTGACACCGGGGAGCTGTTTTTT
.,TRBV7-8,few,TRBJ2-7,CASSLVVNYEQYF,TGTGCCAGCAGCTTAGTCGTAAACTACGAGCAGTACTTC
TRBD2,TRBV25-1,.,TRBJ2-5,CASSDTSGAETQYF,TGTGCCAGCAGTGACACTAGCGGAGCCGAGACCCAGTACTTC
.,TRBV20-1,.,TRBJ2-2,CSARDSTGELFF,TGCAGTGCTAGAGATTCAACCGGGGAGCTGTTTTTT
.,TRBV28,.,TRBJ2-1,CASRTGGGGAWNEQFF,TGTGCCAGCAGAACTGGGGGGGGGGGCGCTTGGAATGAGCAGTTCTTC
.,TRBV12-3/TRBV12-4,.,TRBJ1-5,CASSFGMRHQPQHF,TGTGCCAGCAGTTTTGGCATGAGACATCAGCCCCAGCATTTT
.,TRBV12-3/TRBV12-4,few,TRBJ2-7,CASSFHNSYEQYF,TGTGCCAGCAGTTTTCACAACTCCTACGAGCAGTACTTC
.,TRBV28,few,TRBJ1-1,CASSPGVTEAFF,TGTGCCAGCAGTCCAGGAGTCACTGAAGCTTTCTTT
.,TRBV20-1,few,TRBJ1-2,CSAHDSYGYTF,TGCAGTGCTCACGACAGCTATGGCTACACCTTC
TRBD2,TRBV7-2,once,TRBJ2-7,CASSPTAGGRVGQYF,TGTGCCAGCAGCCCAACAGCGGGAGGGCGGGTCGGGCAGTACTTC
.,TRBV29-1,.,TRBJ1-3,CSVEDGPRITNTIYF,TGCAGCGTTGAAGATGGACCCAGGATCACCAACACCATATATTTT
.,TRBV20-1,many,TRBJ2-1,CSAFGQSSYNEQFF,TGCAGTGCTTTTGGACAGAGCTCCTACAATGAGCAGTTCTTC
.,TRBV20-1,.,TRBJ2-7,CSAPDSLGYEQYF,TGCAGTGCTCCGGACAGCCTAGGCTACGAGCAGTACTTC
TRBD2,TRBV15,few,TRBJ2-3,CAARTSGSTDTQYF,TGTGCCGCGCGGACTAGCGGGAGTACAGATACGCAGTATTTT